Sequencing of this T cell receptor beta chain was carried out in a study of T cell changes during pregnancy in multiple sclerosis. TCRdb keeps only in-frame clones here, not all; method: immunoSEQ multiplex PCR. The data hold about 55,000 clones, with about 87% observed a single time. This clone was picked up one time. This CDR3 is 20 amino acids long. Sequences were derived from CD4+ T cells from peripheral blood mononuclear cells, sampled in the first trimester of pregnancy. The chain has TRBV21-1 and TRBJ2-3; no DNA check was done on the table's D call, TRBD2. TRBV21-1 is a pseudogene locus. This TCR derives from a female donor with multiple sclerosis, enrolled in a pregnancy study. The CDR3: CASSTRWRGVGERDTDTQYF. CDR3 DNA: TGTGCCAGCAGCACCCGATGGCGGGGGGTAGGTGAGCGGGACACAGATACGCAGTATTTT.